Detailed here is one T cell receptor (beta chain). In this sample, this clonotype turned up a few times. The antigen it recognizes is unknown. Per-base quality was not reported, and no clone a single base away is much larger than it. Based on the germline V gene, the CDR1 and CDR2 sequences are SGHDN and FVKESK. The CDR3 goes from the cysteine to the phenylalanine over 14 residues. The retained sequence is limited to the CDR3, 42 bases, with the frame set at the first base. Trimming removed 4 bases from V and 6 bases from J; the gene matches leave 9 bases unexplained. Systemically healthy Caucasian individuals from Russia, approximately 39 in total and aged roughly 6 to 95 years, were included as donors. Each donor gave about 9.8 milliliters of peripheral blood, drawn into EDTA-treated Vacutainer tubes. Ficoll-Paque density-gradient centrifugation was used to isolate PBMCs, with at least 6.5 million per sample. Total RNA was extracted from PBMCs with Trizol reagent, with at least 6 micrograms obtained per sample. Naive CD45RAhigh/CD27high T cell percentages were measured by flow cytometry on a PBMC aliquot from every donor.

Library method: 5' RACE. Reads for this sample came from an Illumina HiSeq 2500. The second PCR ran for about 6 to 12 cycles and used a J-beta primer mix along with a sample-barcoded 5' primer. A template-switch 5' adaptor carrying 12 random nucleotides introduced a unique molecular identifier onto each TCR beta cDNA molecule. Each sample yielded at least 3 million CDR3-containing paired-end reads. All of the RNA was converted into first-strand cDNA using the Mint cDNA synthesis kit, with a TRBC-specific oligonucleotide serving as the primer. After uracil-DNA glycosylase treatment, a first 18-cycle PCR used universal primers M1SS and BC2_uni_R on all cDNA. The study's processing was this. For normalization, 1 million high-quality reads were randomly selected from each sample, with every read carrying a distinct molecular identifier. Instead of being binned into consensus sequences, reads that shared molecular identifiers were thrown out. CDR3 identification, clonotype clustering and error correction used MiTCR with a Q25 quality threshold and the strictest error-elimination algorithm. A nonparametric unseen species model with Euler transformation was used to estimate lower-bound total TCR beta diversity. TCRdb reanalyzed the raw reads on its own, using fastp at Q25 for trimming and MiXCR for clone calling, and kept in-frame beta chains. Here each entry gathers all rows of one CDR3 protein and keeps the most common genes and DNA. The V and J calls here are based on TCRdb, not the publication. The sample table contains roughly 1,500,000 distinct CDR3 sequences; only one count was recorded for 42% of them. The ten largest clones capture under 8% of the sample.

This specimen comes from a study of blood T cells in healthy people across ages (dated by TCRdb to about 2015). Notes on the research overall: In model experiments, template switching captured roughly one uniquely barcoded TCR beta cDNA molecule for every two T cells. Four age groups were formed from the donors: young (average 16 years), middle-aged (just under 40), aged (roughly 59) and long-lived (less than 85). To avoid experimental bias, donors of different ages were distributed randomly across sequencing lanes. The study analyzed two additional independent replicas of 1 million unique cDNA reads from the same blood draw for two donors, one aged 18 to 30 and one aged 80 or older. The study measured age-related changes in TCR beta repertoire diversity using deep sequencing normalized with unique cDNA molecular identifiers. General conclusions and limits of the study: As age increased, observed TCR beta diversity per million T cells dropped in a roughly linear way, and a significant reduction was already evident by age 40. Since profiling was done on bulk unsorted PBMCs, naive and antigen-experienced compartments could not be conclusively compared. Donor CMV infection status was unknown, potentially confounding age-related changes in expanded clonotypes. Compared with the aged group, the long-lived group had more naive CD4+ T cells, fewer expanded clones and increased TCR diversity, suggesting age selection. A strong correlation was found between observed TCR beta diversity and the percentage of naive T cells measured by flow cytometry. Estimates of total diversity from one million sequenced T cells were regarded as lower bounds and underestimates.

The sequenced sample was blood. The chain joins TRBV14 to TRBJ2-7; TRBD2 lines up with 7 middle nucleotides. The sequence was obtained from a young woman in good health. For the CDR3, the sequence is CASSPRLAYTEQYF. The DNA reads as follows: TGTGCCAGCAGCCCCCGACTAGCTTATACCGAGCAGTACTTC.